A selection of T cell receptor beta chains follows, all from one sample in a study of blood T cells in healthy people across ages. TCRdb ran MiXCR on the 5' RACE reads and lists one entry per CDR3 protein. The sample has roughly 680,000 distinct CDR3 sequences; roughly 21% are singletons. What was sequenced was blood. The origin of the receptors is a man in his 70s in good health. CDR3s include the opening cysteine and the closing phenylalanine or tryptophan. The D gene is left open where the match is weak. Some rows have no size entry. The others give once, few or many, or a class for an expanded clone.

clone_size cdr3_length d_call j_call v_call cdr3_nt cdr3_aa
few 18 . TRBJ2-7 TRBV2 TGTGCCAGCAGTGTGGTCGGGATCGGGACTCGGAGCTCCTACGAGCAGTACTTC CASSVVGIGTRSSYEQYF
few 17 TRBD2 TRBJ2-7 TRBV7-2 TGTGCCAGCAGCTTAGGAGAACTAGCGGGAGCTAACCACGAGCAGTACTTC CASSLGELAGANHEQYF
. 15 TRBD1 TRBJ1-4 TRBV3-1 TGTGCCGGCAGCCCGGACAGGGGTACTAATGAAAAACTGTTTTTT CAGSPDRGTNEKLFF
. 13 TRBD1 TRBJ1-4 TRBV7-9 TGTGCCGGCATCCGAGGGACAGAGGGAAAACTGTTTTTT CAGIRGTEGKLFF
. 15 . TRBJ2-7 TRBV6-5 TGTGCCAGCAGACCAGGATCTACAGGGCTATACGAGCAGTACTTC CASRPGSTGLYEQYF
few 15 . TRBJ1-1 TRBV19 TGTGCCAGTACCATGGACGGAAGGATGAACACTGAAGCTTTCTTT CASTMDGRMNTEAFF
few 15 TRBD1 TRBJ2-5 TRBV7-2 TGTGCCAGCAGCAATGACAGGGCCCGCAGGGAGACCCAGTACTTC CASSNDRARRETQYF
few 12 . TRBJ2-5 TRBV2 TGTGCCAGCAGTGAAAGGTATCCCGCCCAGTACTTC CASSERYPAQYF
few 14 TRBD1 TRBJ2-7 TRBV7-2 TGTGCCAGCAGCCTAAGGGACAGCCGGTACGAGCAGTACTTC CASSLRDSRYEQYF
few 14 . TRBJ2-1 TRBV5-1 TGCGCCAGCAGCTTGGGACCGACAAACAATGAGCAGTTCTTC CASSLGPTNNEQFF
many 14 . TRBJ1-5 TRBV18 TGTGCCAGCTCACTAAGTGGGAGCAATCAGCCCCAGCATTTT CASSLSGSNQPQHF
few 13 TRBD1 TRBJ2-7 TRBV5-1 TGCGCCAGCAGCTTAAGCACAGGGGGCGACCAGTACTTC CASSLSTGGDQYF
. 13 . TRBJ2-2 TRBV2 TGTGCCAGCAGTGATAATCCCGTCGGGGAGCTGTTTTTT CASSDNPVGELFF
few 12 . TRBJ2-2 TRBV28 TGTGCCAGCAGTCCACATGGCGGGGAGCTGTTTTTT CASSPHGGELFF
few 17 . TRBJ2-3 TRBV3-1 TGTGCCAGCAGCCCCGGGACTCGACAATTTAGCACAGATACGCAGTATTTT CASSPGTRQFSTDTQYF
. 16 TRBD1 TRBJ2-5 TRBV7-3 TGTGCCAGCAGCCCTACAGGGGGACCGAATGGAGAGACCCAGTACTTC CASSPTGGPNGETQYF
. 13 . TRBJ1-5 TRBV9 TGTGCCAGCAGCGTAGGGGGAGACAGTCCCCAGCATTTT CASSVGGDSPQHF
many 15 . TRBJ2-3 TRBV7-3 TGTGCCAGCAGCTTAGGTCCGGACATTCTGGATACGCAGTATTTT CASSLGPDILDTQYF
many 14 . TRBJ2-3 TRBV7-9 TGTGCCAGCAGCTCACAGAGCAGCACAGATACGCAGTATTTT CASSSQSSTDTQYF
few 14 TRBD1 TRBJ1-2 TRBV19 TGTGCCAGCAGTGAAACAGGGGGTAACTATGGCTACACCTTC CASSETGGNYGYTF